This T cell receptor (beta chain) was identified during a study of T-cell reconstitution after alpha-beta-depleted transplantation in children. This clonotype was picked up a small number of times. Its antigen is unidentified. CDR1 and CDR2 from the germline V gene are LGHDT and YNNKEL (reference sequence). The CDR3 spans 16 residues. V lost 3 bases to trimming and J lost 0 bases, with 14 bases between them. TCRbeta library construction was performed incorporating unique molecular identifiers. TCRdb reanalysed the PCR reads using MiXCR and keeps one entry per CDR3 protein. Of about 870,000 distinct CDR3 sequences listed, roughly 15% are singletons. Study-level points and caveats: Reports say that about two months after transplant, the alpha-beta T cells came out of several hundred graft clones that had expanded. T-cell numbers and diversity, one year after transplant, stemmed largely from T cells that were newly produced.

The sequence derives from a male patient aged 5 to 17 who had a stem cell transplant for acute lymphoblastic leukemia, so the T cells may come from the graft donor. The sequences come from PBMCs, mostly from graft donor cells, collected 360 days after TCRalphabeta/CD19-depleted stem cell transplant. The rearrangement links TRBV3-1 to TRBJ1-1; D gene ambiguous. The CDR3 sequence is CASSQYLGRMNTEAFF. The CDR3 DNA sequence: TGTGCCAGCAGCCAGTACCTCGGACGGATGAACACTGAAGCTTTCTTT. Supplemented by reference TRBV3-1 and TRBJ1-1, the full variable domain reads DTAVSQTPKYLVTQMGNDKSIKCEQNLGHDTMYWYKQDSKKFLKIMFSYNNKELIINETVPNRFSPKSPDKAHLNLHINSLELGDSAVYFCASSQYLGRMNTEAFFGQGTRLTVV.